This T cell receptor beta chain was identified in a study of blood T cell repertoires in COVID-19. Across the whole study: Donors in the United States, Italy and Spain gave samples during acute or convalescent COVID-19. The analysed material was cDNA or gDNA that came from T cells, B-cell-depleted T cells, or PBMCs.

V dropped 2 bases and J dropped 8 bases, with 13 bases sitting between them. CDR1 SGHAT and CDR2 FQNNGV come from the germline V gene. This CDR3 is 14 amino acids long. In the source study's methods: By means of reference gene primer amplification, nucleated cell counts were estimated. TCRdb's table, derived via immunoSEQ multiplex PCR, lists solely in-frame clones and lacks some. The DNA gave D and trimming, while V, J and clone size come from that table. The table records 65,000 to 85,000 clones, roughly 80% of them present only once. Sample: peripheral blood. This chain connects TRBV11-2 to TRBJ2-1; D gene uncertain. The sequence was collected from a woman aged 55-69 years with acute or convalescent COVID-19. CDR3 loop: CASSLLERLDEQFF. The CDR3 nucleotides read TGTGCCAGCAGCTTACTAGAGAGGTTGGATGAGCAGTTCTTC.